This T cell receptor beta chain was recovered during a study of shared clonotypes between healthy human individuals. Deep was the level at which the assay was run. Repertoires were generated with immunoSEQ multiplex PCR, while TCRdb's copy carries only in-frame clones and drops some. Here the sample spans roughly 76,000 clones, under 65% being singletons. General study points: Limited genetic and exposure-history diversity came from having few donors.

As regards this clone: Its specificity is not known.

From germline, CDR1 is MDHEN and CDR2 SYDVKM. This CDR3 spans 13 amino acids. Trimming removed 8 bases from V and 2 bases from J; junction bases left unmatched: 4. This TCR derives from a man aged 25 to 40 in good health. The sample comprised memory CD8+ T cells sorted from blood. Subset specified: CD45RO+ cells pooled with CCR7-negative TemRA cells. This rearrangement joins TRBV28 to TRBJ2-7; 9 positions match TRBD2. The chain's CDR3 is CASEGLATYEQYF. Written as DNA, the CDR3 is TGTGCCAGCGAGGGACTAGCTACCTACGAGCAGTACTTC.